This TCR beta chain was recorded in a study of a mutant IDH1 vaccine in newly diagnosed glioma. As for the study in general: The initiation of vaccination occurred 4-6 weeks after radiotherapy alone, or with temozolomide cycles. The treated group averaged about 39 years old and was around 60% male, around 38% female. At week 35 came visit V12, and visit V13 followed at week 47.

Profiling relied on immunoSEQ multiplex PCR, and the TCRdb table lists in-frame clones only, not all of them. Of 50,000 to 70,000 clones listed, about four fifths are singletons. Findings and limits, study-wide: Pseudoprogression seemingly bore no relation to changes in top peripheral T cell clonotypes.

The time point is: week 47, end of study. Alongside topical imiquimod, each dose of vaccine comprised 300 ug of mutant IDH1 20-mer peptide. CDR1 and CDR2 from the germline V gene are SGHTA and FQGNSA. Trimming cost V 0 bases and J 4 bases, with 12 bases left between them. This CDR3 region has 15 residues. Points on this clone: Its antigen is not known.

The chain is built from TRBV7-2 and TRBJ1-1; D possibly corresponds to TRBD1 (5 bases). The sample here was PBMCs, taken from a glioma patient whose treatment included an IDH1 peptide vaccine. The source is a woman in her 50s with glioma. The CDR3 here is CASSLATAVGTEAFF. The CDR3 DNA follows: TGTGCCAGCAGCTTAGCGACAGCGGTCGGCACTGAAGCTTTCTTT.